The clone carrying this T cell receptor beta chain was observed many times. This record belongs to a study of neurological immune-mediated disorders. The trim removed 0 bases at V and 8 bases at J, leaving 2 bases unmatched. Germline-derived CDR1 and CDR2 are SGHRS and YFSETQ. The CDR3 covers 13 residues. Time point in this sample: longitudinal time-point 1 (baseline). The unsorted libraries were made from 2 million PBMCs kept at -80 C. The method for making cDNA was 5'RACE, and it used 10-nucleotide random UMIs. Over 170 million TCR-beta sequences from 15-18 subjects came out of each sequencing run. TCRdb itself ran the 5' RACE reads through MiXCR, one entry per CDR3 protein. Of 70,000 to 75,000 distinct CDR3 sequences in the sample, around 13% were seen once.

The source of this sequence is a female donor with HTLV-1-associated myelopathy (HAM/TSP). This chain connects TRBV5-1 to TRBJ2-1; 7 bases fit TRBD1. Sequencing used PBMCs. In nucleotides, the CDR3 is TGCGCCAGCAGCTTGGAGGGGGCCTATGAGCAGTTCTTC. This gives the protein CASSLEGAYEQFF.